One sample yielded the 20 T cell receptor beta chains listed below, sequenced in a study of T cells in localized non-small cell lung cancer. The protocol was immunoSEQ multiplex PCR, while the TCRdb copy is restricted to in-frame clones and leaves out a portion. This sample yields about 23,000 clones, of which approximately 83% are seen a single time; 4% to 5.5% belongs to the top ten. Material: PBMCs, obtained before any cancer treatment. The receptors were sampled from a man aged 40-75 years with stage II lung adenocarcinoma.

The chain combines TRBV27 with TRBJ2-3, with D tentatively TRBD2 (5 bases). CDR1 and CDR2 from the germline V gene are MNHEY and SMNVEV (reference sequence). This CDR3 region has 13 residues. The germline V and J ends were trimmed by 3 bases and 4 bases, with 8 bases remaining between them. The CDR3 region has the DNA TGTGCCAGCAGTTTTCGAGGGTCAGATACGCAGTATTTT. It encodes CASSFRGSDTQYF.

CDR3 bases: TGTGCCAGCAACGACAGGCAATCATATCAGCCCCAGCATTTT. It encodes CASNDRQSYQPQHF. This chain connects TRBV28 to TRBJ1-5, with D maybe TRBD1 (6 bases). Germline V gives CDR1 MDHEN, CDR2 SYDVKM. The length of the CDR3 is 14 residues. Trimming pared 7 bases from V and 5 bases from J, leaving 15 bases between.

The rearrangement uses TRBV7-9 and TRBJ2-3; no definite D call. With 0 bases removed from V and 4 bases from J, the gap between germline ends came to 5 bases. Germline assignment: CDR1 SEHNR and CDR2 FQNEAQ (reference sequence). CDR3 length equals 13 residues. CDR3 protein: CASSLASSDTQYF. In DNA form, the CDR3 reads TGTGCCAGCAGCTTAGCCTCCTCAGATACGCAGTATTTT.

The chain employs TRBV18 and TRBJ2-5, with 7 bases fitting TRBD1. The better agreement between TRBJ2-7 and the DNA end casts doubt on the J call. CDR1 and CDR2 from the germline V gene are KGHSH and LQKENI. The CDR3 spans 13 residues. CDR3 nucleotides: TGTGCCAGCTCACCTCTTTACAGGGGCGAGCAGTACTTC. This translates into CASSPLYRGEQYF.

The gene calls are TRBV6-6 and TRBJ1-2; 7 bases map to TRBD1. The junction had 15 bases not matched to a gene; V was cut back by 10 bases and J by 4 bases. The germline V gene encodes CDR1 MNHNY and CDR2 SVGAGI (reference sequence). The CDR3 extends over 15 amino acids. The CDR3 is CATADRSSVFYGYTF. The CDR3 DNA sequence: TGTGCCACCGCGGACAGGAGTTCCGTCTTCTATGGCTACACCTTC.

V and J are TRBV7-9 and TRBJ1-2; D not resolved. Germline V gene sequence: CDR1 SEHNR, CDR2 FQNEAQ (reference sequence). The V end was cut by 2 bases, the J end by 4 bases, with 8 bases between. The CDR3 is 13 amino acids. The CDR3 here is CASSLSDFYGYTF. CDR3 in DNA: TGTGCCAGCAGCTTATCGGACTTCTATGGCTACACCTTC.

The J gene is TRBJ1-2, the V gene TRBV11-2, with a possible D match to TRBD1 (5 bases). CDR1 is SGHAT and CDR2 is FQNNGV in the germline V gene. This CDR3 comprises 15 residues. The V and J ends lost 5 bases and 7 bases respectively, with 20 bases between them. The CDR3 nucleotides are TGTGCCAGCAGCAACAGTCAGGGCGGTGGGGGTGGCTACACCTTC. Translated: CASSNSQGGGGGYTF.

V and J are TRBV4-1 and TRBJ2-5; D gene ambiguous. The V gene's germline CDR1 is MGHRA and CDR2 YSYEKL. V lost 0 bases, J lost 6 bases, and 5 bases lay in between. CDR3 length: 12 residues. This CDR3 is CASSQEWQTQYF. As DNA, the CDR3 is TGCGCCAGCAGCCAAGAGTGGCAGACCCAGTACTTC.

The chain combines TRBV7-9 with TRBJ1-2; the D gene is possibly TRBD1 (5 bases). The germline gives CDR1 SEHNR, CDR2 FQNEAQ (reference sequence). This CDR3 comprises 14 residues. The V end was cut by 5 bases, the J end by 6 bases, with 16 bases between. CDR3 loop: CASSPGQGLHGYTF. The CDR3, as DNA: TGTGCCAGCAGCCCTGGTCAGGGTTTGCATGGCTACACCTTC.

This clone has only one observation. The CDR3 is CASSQGAGGPYGEQFF. In nucleotides, the CDR3 is TGCGCCAGCAGCCAAGGGGCGGGAGGGCCTTATGGTGAGCAGTTCTTC. The chain recombines TRBV4-3 with TRBJ2-1, with TRBD2 matching 9 bases. The V gene end was trimmed by 1 base and the J gene end by 9 bases; junction bases not matched to a gene: 10. This CDR3 region has 16 residues. Germline V CDR1 and CDR2: LGHNA, YSLEER.

V gene TRBV5-6 combines with J gene TRBJ1-2; 7 positions agree with TRBD1. CDR3 length: 14 residues. The germline CDR1 and CDR2 sequences are SGHDT and YYEEEE. V shed 4 bases, J shed 5 bases, and the junction held 8 bases outside the gene matches. This CDR3 reads CASSPNRGGYGYTF. The CDR3, as DNA: TGTGCCAGCAGCCCAAACAGGGGCGGGTATGGCTACACCTTC.

The DNA for the CDR3 is TGTGCCATCAGTGAAACCGGGACAGTTAACACTGAAGCTTTCTTT. It yields the protein CAISETGTVNTEAFF. V and J are TRBV10-3 and TRBJ1-1, with 7 bases that match TRBD1. CDR1 is ENHRY, CDR2 SYGVKD, per germline. The CDR3 consists of 15 residues. The J segment lost 2 bases and the V segment lost 3 bases, leaving 6 bases of the junction unmatched.

The rearrangement links TRBV4-1 to TRBJ2-5; D call uncertain. V lost 0 bases to trimming and J lost 6 bases, with 5 bases between them. The germline CDR1 and CDR2 sequences are MGHRA and YSYEKL. This CDR3 has 12 residues. The CDR3 reads CASSQEGQTQYF. The CDR3 DNA is TGCGCCAGCAGCCAAGAAGGGCAGACCCAGTACTTC.

This clone came up once. The V gene is TRBV15, the J gene TRBJ2-5, with TRBD1 as a possible D gene (6 bases). Germline CDR1 and CDR2: LNHNV and YYDKDF (reference sequence). The V gene lost 3 bases and the J gene lost 4 bases, with 9 bases spanning the gap. This CDR3 spans 13 amino acids. The CDR3 protein is CATSRDRGETQYF. CDR3 DNA: TGTGCCACCAGCAGGGACAGAGGAGAGACCCAGTACTTC.

This chain connects TRBV7-6 to TRBJ2-4; D tentatively reads TRBD1 or TRBD2 (5 bases each). This CDR3 contains 19 residues. V dropped 6 bases and J dropped 1 base, with 25 bases sitting between them. Germline V lookup: CDR1 SGHVS, CDR2 FNYEAQ. Here the CDR3 DNA reads TGTGCCAGCAGTCAACAAATCCCCGGAGAGGGGCTGGCCAAAAACATTCAGTACTTC. Amino acid sequence: CASSQQIPGEGLAKNIQYF.

This chain joins TRBV10-1 and TRBJ2-2, with D tentatively TRBD1 or TRBD2 (5 bases each). Trimming took off 0 bases at V and 3 bases at J, with 8 bases between the two ends. The CDR3 contains 15 residues. Germline V CDR1 and CDR2: WNHNN, SYGVQD (reference sequence). In DNA, the CDR3 is TGCGCCAGCAGTGAGTCAAGAGGGGACACCGGGGAGCTGTTTTTT. Translating gives CASSESRGDTGELFF.

The gene calls are TRBV7-2 and TRBJ1-5; unclear D gene. With 2 bases removed from V and 6 bases from J, the gap between germline ends came to 5 bases. The CDR3 length is 12 residues. CDR1 SGHTA and CDR2 FQGNSA come from the germline V gene. The DNA for the CDR3 is TGTGCCAGCAGCTTAATGGGTCAGCCCCAGCATTTT. Translation gives CASSLMGQPQHF.

The DNA of the CDR3 is TGTGCCGGTACAGGGGCCACCTATGGCTACACCTTC. This gives the protein CAGTGATYGYTF. The chain employs TRBV6-1 and TRBJ1-2; 7 bases align to TRBD1. CDR1 and CDR2 from the germline V gene are MNHNS and SASEGT. This CDR3 comprises 12 residues. J gave up 4 bases and V 11 bases, and 7 bases lay outside the gene matches.

This clone was observed a single time. The chain recombines TRBV19 with TRBJ2-3, with 12 nucleotides matching TRBD1. This CDR3 region has 16 residues. The germline CDR1 and CDR2 sequences are LNHDA and SQIVND (reference sequence). V lost 5 bases, J lost 4 bases, and 7 bases stayed unmatched. CDR3 residues: CASSSRDRGHPDTQYF. The CDR3 bases are TGTGCCAGTAGTTCGCGGGACAGGGGGCATCCAGATACGCAGTATTTT.

CDR3 protein: CAWRWDRGSSEAFF. The CDR3, as DNA: TGTGCCTGGAGATGGGACAGGGGATCGTCTGAAGCTTTCTTT. The J gene is TRBJ1-1, the V gene TRBV30; TRBD1 agrees at 10 bases. This CDR3 contains 14 residues. Germline assignment: CDR1 GTSNPN and CDR2 SVGIG (reference sequence). Losses at the gene ends were 3 bases for V and 6 bases for J; bases not matched to a gene: 7. Together with reference TRBV30 and TRBJ1-1, the CDR3 gives the full variable domain: SQTIHQWPATLVQPVGSPLSLECTVEGTSNPNLYWYRQAAGRGLQLLFYSVGIGQISSEVPQNLSASRPQDRQFILSSKKLLLSDSGFYLCAWRWDRGSSEAFFGQGTRLTVV.